This is a list of T cell receptor beta chains from one sample in a study of shared clonotypes between healthy human individuals. TCRdb's table, derived via immunoSEQ multiplex PCR, lists solely in-frame clones and lacks some. The table records under 750,000 clones, 55% to 75% of them present only once. The specimen sequenced was memory CD4+ T cells sorted from blood. The receptors derive from a woman in her twenties or thirties in good health. Each CDR3 is given with its conserved first and last residue. A D gene is named only where the DNA matches it firmly. Clone size appears in some rows only: once, few, many, or a class for an expanded clone.

clone size	V gene	CDR3 length	D gene	J gene	CDR3 protein	CDR3 DNA
few	TRBV7-9	14	TRBD2	TRBJ2-1	CAILLASGYNEQFF	TGTGCCATCTTACTGGCTAGCGGGTACAATGAGCAGTTCTTC
.	TRBV7-2	15	TRBD2	TRBJ2-7	CASSLSLAGGEEQYF	TGTGCCAGCAGCTTAAGCTTGGCGGGAGGAGAAGAGCAGTACTTC
once	TRBV19	13	.	TRBJ1-2	CASSIRRGEGYTF	TGTGCCAGTAGTATAAGACGAGGAGAAGGCTACACCTTC
.	TRBV5-4	15	.	TRBJ2-5	CASRRQQGDQETQYF	TGTGCCAGCAGGCGACAGCAGGGTGACCAAGAGACCCAGTACTTC
.	TRBV28	12	.	TRBJ2-3	CASSFMRDTQYF	TGTGCCAGCAGTTTCATGCGCGATACGCAGTATTTT
.	TRBV5-1	15	.	TRBJ1-4	CASSIGGATNEKLFF	TGCGCCAGCAGCATCGGGGGTGCAACTAATGAAAAACTGTTTTTT
.	TRBV30	15	TRBD1	TRBJ2-5	CAWSVDATGKTTQYF	TGTGCCTGGAGTGTAGATGCGACAGGGAAGACGACCCAGTACTTC
.	TRBV7-2	16	.	TRBJ1-4	CASSLRSRSTNEKLFF	TGTGCCAGCAGCCTAAGGTCACGTTCAACTAATGAAAAACTGTTTTTT
once	TRBV5-1	11	.	TRBJ2-7	CASSPGYEQYF	TGCGCCAGCAGCCCAGGCTACGAGCAGTACTTC
.	TRBV5-4	12	.	TRBJ2-5	CASSLDEETQYF	TGTGCCAGCAGCTTGGATGAGGAGACCCAGTACTTC
.	TRBV12-1	16	.	TRBJ2-2	CASSARTDSRTGELFF	TGTGCCAGCAGCGCCCGGACAGACTCACGCACCGGGGAGCTGTTTTTT
once	TRBV10-3	13	TRBD2	TRBJ2-1	CAAAAGGHNEQFF	TGTGCCGCAGCAGCGGGAGGACACAATGAGCAGTTCTTC
.	TRBV28	18	TRBD2	TRBJ2-4	CASSLFPRGGGVKNIQYF	TGTGCCAGCAGTTTATTCCCCCGGGGGGGAGGGGTCAAAAACATTCAGTACTTC
few	TRBV7-8	15	.	TRBJ2-7	CASSVRAAIPGEQYF	TGTGCCAGCAGCGTCCGGGCCGCAATCCCTGGAGAGCAGTACTTC
.	TRBV19	14	.	TRBJ1-5	CASSQAGGNQPQHF	TGTGCCAGTAGCCAAGCGGGGGGCAATCAGCCCCAGCATTTT
.	TRBV28	13	.	TRBJ1-1	CASSAPVNTEAFF	TGTGCCAGCAGCGCTCCAGTGAACACTGAAGCTTTCTTT
.	TRBV5-5	12	.	TRBJ2-7	CASSLAGGEQYF	TGTGCCAGCAGCTTGGCCGGGGGCGAGCAGTACTTC
.	TRBV30	13	.	TRBJ1-5	CAWSPGTDQPQHF	TGTGCCTGGAGCCCCGGGACCGATCAGCCCCAGCATTTT
.	TRBV5-1	16	TRBD2	TRBJ2-3	CASSFNSGTSGDTQYF	TGCGCCAGCAGCTTCAATTCCGGGACTAGCGGGGATACGCAGTATTTT
few	TRBV5-1	17	TRBD2	TRBJ2-6	CASSRTSGRHGANVLTF	TGCGCCAGCAGTCGGACTAGCGGGAGGCATGGGGCCAACGTCCTGACTTTC
few	TRBV5-6	15	.	TRBJ1-3	CASSLKGYSGNTIYF	TGTGCCAGCAGCTTAAAAGGGTACTCTGGAAACACCATATATTTT
.	TRBV11-2	14	.	TRBJ1-2	CASSLALSNYGYTF	TGTGCCAGCAGCTTAGCGCTGTCTAATTATGGCTACACCTTC
.	TRBV7-9	15	TRBD1	TRBJ1-1	CASSLGGQGYTEAFF	TGTGCCAGCAGCTTAGGTGGACAGGGATACACTGAAGCTTTCTTT
.	TRBV7-6	14	.	TRBJ1-1	CASSLQEMNTEAFF	TGTGCCAGCAGCTTGCAGGAAATGAACACTGAAGCTTTCTTT
.	TRBV5-1	15	.	TRBJ1-4	CASSSSGFPGEKLFF	TGCGCCAGCAGCTCCTCCGGGTTCCCAGGAGAAAAACTGTTTTTT
.	TRBV25-1	14	TRBD2	TRBJ2-1	CASGLGLTNNEQFF	TGTGCCAGCGGCTTGGGACTAACGAACAATGAGCAGTTCTTC
.	TRBV28	14	TRBD1	TRBJ1-5	CASSRTGGNQPQHF	TGTGCCAGCAGCCGGACAGGGGGCAATCAGCCCCAGCATTTT
.	TRBV6-1	14	.	TRBJ2-3	CASTNFGAIDTQYF	TGTGCCAGCACCAACTTTGGGGCCATAGATACGCAGTATTTT
few	TRBV5-1	13	.	TRBJ2-7	CASSLGGFYEQYF	TGCGCCAGCAGCTTAGGGGGTTTCTACGAGCAGTACTTC
.	TRBV10-3	15	.	TRBJ2-7	CAISESRLRSYEQYF	TGTGCCATCAGTGAGTCCCGGCTTCGCTCCTACGAGCAGTACTTC
.	TRBV5-4	15	.	TRBJ2-7	CASSPERTGPYEQYF	TGTGCCAGCAGCCCAGAGCGGACTGGGCCCTACGAGCAGTACTTC
once	TRBV21-1	13	.	TRBJ2-5	CASRRQGIETQYF	TGTGCCAGCCGCCGACAGGGGATAGAGACCCAGTACTTC
.	TRBV11-2	14	.	TRBJ2-1	CASRSLRDANEQFF	TGTGCCAGCAGGTCATTGAGGGATGCAAATGAGCAGTTCTTC
.	TRBV7-3	15	TRBD2	TRBJ2-1	CASSPGAGGDNEQFF	TGTGCCAGCAGCCCCGGGGCGGGAGGGGACAATGAGCAGTTCTTC
once	TRBV7-5	15	.	TRBJ2-1	CASSLGDRVGNEQFF	TGTGCCAGCAGCTTAGGGGACAGGGTAGGTAATGAGCAGTTCTTC
few	TRBV27	15	.	TRBJ2-6	CASRYALSGANVLTF	TGTGCCAGCAGGTATGCCTTGAGTGGGGCCAACGTCCTGACTTTC
.	TRBV28	18	TRBD2	TRBJ2-7	CASSPPRGLAGASYEQYF	TGTGCCAGCAGTCCCCCAAGAGGACTAGCGGGAGCTTCCTACGAGCAGTACTTC
few	TRBV28	14	.	TRBJ2-7	CASSPAGRRGEQYF	TGTGCCAGCAGTCCCGCAGGGAGGAGGGGGGAGCAGTACTTC
.	TRBV19	15	TRBD2	TRBJ2-2	CATYRLAGNTGELFF	TGTGCCACCTATAGACTAGCGGGGAACACCGGGGAGCTGTTTTTT
few	TRBV14	15	.	TRBJ2-3	CASSLRRANTDTQYF	TGTGCCAGCAGCCTGCGTAGAGCTAACACAGATACGCAGTATTTT
.	TRBV27	15	TRBD2	TRBJ2-4	CASSPRGDSRGIQYF	TGTGCCAGCAGTCCCCGGGGGGACTCGCGGGGCATTCAGTACTTC
once	TRBV25-1	18	TRBD1	TRBJ2-3	CASRSFDSGTASTDTQYF	TGTGCCAGCAGGAGTTTCGACTCCGGGACAGCTAGCACAGATACGCAGTATTTT
few	TRBV18	14	TRBD1	TRBJ2-7	CASSPGTGGYEQYF	TGTGCCAGCTCCCCCGGGACAGGGGGCTACGAGCAGTACTTC
.	TRBV28	16	.	TRBJ1-5	CASSEHRNSRNQPQHF	TGTGCCAGCAGCGAGCACAGGAATAGTCGCAATCAGCCCCAGCATTTT
.	TRBV28	23	.	TRBJ2-5	CASSRERAGGQGYSGRTPGAQYF	TGTGCCAGCAGCCGGGAGAGAGCGGGGGGACAGGGGTATAGCGGGAGGACACCTGGGGCCCAGTACTTC
.	TRBV16	15	.	TRBJ1-3	CASSQTGVSGNTIYF	TGTGCCAGCAGCCAAACAGGAGTCTCTGGAAACACCATATATTTT
.	TRBV30	13	.	TRBJ1-5	CAWSPSDDQPQHF	TGTGCCTGGAGTCCCTCGGACGATCAGCCCCAGCATTTT
few	TRBV28	14	TRBD1	TRBJ1-5	CASSTGQGDQPQHF	TGTGCCAGCAGTACGGGACAGGGAGATCAGCCCCAGCATTTT
.	TRBV19	15	TRBD1	TRBJ1-3	CASTIDRDPGNTIYF	TGTGCCAGTACCATCGACAGGGACCCCGGAAACACCATATATTTT
many	TRBV4-1	18	TRBD1	TRBJ1-4	CASSQGNFGTGLGEKLFF	TGCGCCAGCAGCCAAGGCAATTTTGGGACAGGGCTAGGAGAAAAACTGTTTTTT